Included here is one T cell receptor beta chain sequence, with context. Its specificity is not known. From RNA transcripts, TCR beta CDR3 regions were amplified. HTBI primers were the set used in a first-round RT-PCR of the TCR CDR3. TCRdb fed the multiplex PCR reads into MiXCR, producing one record per CDR3 protein. The table shows about 680,000 distinct CDR3 sequences, with just over 35% occurring only once. There are 15 residues in the CDR3. Per the germline V gene, CDR1 is SGHTA and CDR2 is FQGTGA. With 11 bases removed from V and 0 bases from J, the gap between germline ends came to 19 bases. This sample was included in a study of T cells in Graves' hyperthyroidism and ophthalmopathy. Overall study: The blood sample was taken at first diagnosis, before treatment began.

Diagnostic assessment was based on clinical symptoms, serum thyroxine and TRAb, thyroid ultrasound and orbital computed tomography. General study points: Expanded thyroid clonotypes (above 0.001) were mostly also found in blood. Ophthalmopathy stood apart from stable hyperthyroidism in a 13 V-J model.

The sequenced material came from blood. The V call is TRBV7-3, the J call TRBJ1-1, with a weak D call TRBD1 (6 bases). This clonotype originated in a woman in her 40s with Graves' hyperthyroidism. The CDR3 bases are TGTGCCTGGCGTAACCGGGACACTATGAACACTGAAGCTTTCTTT. As protein: CAWRNRDTMNTEAFF.